This TCR beta chain was profiled in a study of response to subunit inactivated influenza vaccine. This clonotype was counted only a few times. Its antigen is as yet unknown. Whole-study results and caveats: There was a suggestion from the authors that each seasonal influenza vaccination recruits few new T cells.

V shed 0 bases, J shed 5 bases, and the junction held 3 bases outside the gene matches. The CDR3 loop spans 17 amino acids. Germline CDR1 is MNHEY and CDR2 is SVGAGI. TCRdb processed the RT-PCR reads anew with MiXCR; each CDR3 protein has one entry. The table shows roughly 190,000 distinct CDR3 sequences, with approximately 15% occurring only once. The TCR sequence derives from a man aged 45-60 years who received an inactivated influenza vaccine. The V call is TRBV6-5, the J call TRBJ2-5; TRBD2 matches 16 bases. Sample: CD8+ T cells sorted from PBMCs, taken 5 days after vaccination. The CDR3 loop reads CASSYSGTSGGAETQYF. The DNA for the CDR3 is TGTGCCAGCAGTTACTCGGGGACTAGCGGGGGGGCGGAGACCCAGTACTTC.